This TCR beta chain comes out of a study of T cell responses to AZD1222 COVID-19 vaccine. Profiled with immunoSEQ multiplex PCR; TCRdb holds only in-frame clones, not every one. The sample yields about 50,000 clones, approximately 80% seen once. A remark on this clone: The antigen is unknown.

Overall study findings and caveats: Spike as a whole was targeted by vaccine-associated CD4 TCRs, dominant at 160-218 and 743-854. Baseline serology detected seropositivity in only 5 to 7 AZD1222 recipients. There were mostly white British donors and more females than males, and clonal diversity was possibly underestimated.

Trimming took 6 bases from V and 0 from J, leaving 12 bases between them. CDR1 and CDR2 (germline): LNHNV, YYDKDF (reference sequence). This CDR3 is built from 15 residues. The chain couples TRBV15 to TRBJ2-4; no firm D call. The origin of this receptor is an adult who received the AZD1222 COVID-19 vaccine. The sequences come from peripheral blood, collected 28 days after the second AZD1222 dose. The DNA for the CDR3 is TGTGCCACCAGTTCAGCCTCTTTAGCCAAAAACATTCAGTACTTC. Protein product: CATSSASLAKNIQYF.